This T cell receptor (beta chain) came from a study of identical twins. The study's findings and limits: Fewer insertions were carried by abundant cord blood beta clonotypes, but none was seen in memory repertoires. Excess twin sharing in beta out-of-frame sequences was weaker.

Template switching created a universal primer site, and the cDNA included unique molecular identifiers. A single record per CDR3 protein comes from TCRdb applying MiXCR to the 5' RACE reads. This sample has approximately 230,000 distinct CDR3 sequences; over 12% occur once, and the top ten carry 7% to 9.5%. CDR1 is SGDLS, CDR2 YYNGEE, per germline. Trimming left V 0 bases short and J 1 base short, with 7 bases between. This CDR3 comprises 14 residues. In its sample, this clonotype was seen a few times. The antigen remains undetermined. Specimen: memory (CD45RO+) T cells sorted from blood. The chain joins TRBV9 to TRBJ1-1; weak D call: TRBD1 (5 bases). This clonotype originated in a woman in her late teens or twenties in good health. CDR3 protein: CASSVGQPNTEAFF. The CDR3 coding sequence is TGTGCCAGCAGCGTAGGACAGCCGAACACTGAAGCTTTCTTT.